These 20 T cell receptor beta chains share one sample of origin, sequenced in a study of blood T cell repertoires in COVID-19. TCRdb's table, derived via immunoSEQ multiplex PCR, lists solely in-frame clones and lacks some. The table lists about 170,000 clones, under 95% of them singletons, with about 5.3% in the top ten. Material for sequencing was peripheral blood. The origin of the receptors is a man younger than 30 with COVID-19, enrolled during active disease.

This clone was detected only once. The chain employs TRBV24-1 and TRBJ2-7; 7 positions agree with TRBD1. Germline trimming cut 6 bases from V and 5 bases from J; bases unmatched to any gene: 12. The CDR3 has 15 amino acids. Germline V CDR1 and CDR2: KGHDR, SFDVKD. CDR3 DNA: TGTGCCACCAGTTCCCAGGACAGGCCCGCGAACGAGCAGTACTTC. The encoded protein is CATSSQDRPANEQYF.

This rearrangement joins TRBV28 to TRBJ2-7; the match to TRBD2 covers 14 bases. Germline lookup yields CDR1 MDHEN and CDR2 SYDVKM. This CDR3 has 16 amino acids. The trim removed 7 bases at V and 6 bases at J, leaving 11 bases unmatched. The CDR3 nucleotides are TGTGCCAGCACCATAATAGGGACTAGCGGGAGAAGCGAGCAGTACTTC. This encodes CASTIIGTSGRSEQYF.

This chain joins TRBV28 and TRBJ2-7; 9 bases fit TRBD1. This CDR3 comprises 14 residues. The V and J ends lost 3 bases and 4 bases, in that order; junction bases with no gene match: 4. Per germline, CDR1 MDHEN and CDR2 SYDVKM. The CDR3 DNA reads as TGTGCCAGCAGTTTCCCGGGACAGGGTTACGAGCAGTACTTC. Translation gives CASSFPGQGYEQYF.

V usage is TRBV6-5 and J usage is TRBJ2-7, with 9 bases aligning to TRBD1. After removal of 6 bases from V and 2 bases from J, the junction contained 5 bases not matched to a gene. The germline gives CDR1 MNHEY, CDR2 SVGAGI. The CDR3 runs 14 residues. CDR3 DNA: TGTGCCAGCAGATCGAGGACAGGGGCCTACGAGCAGTACTTC. This sequence encodes CASRSRTGAYEQYF.

V and J are TRBV5-1 and TRBJ2-7, with TRBD2 matching over 12 bases. V was pared by 1 base and J by 0 bases, with 11 bases of the junction left unmatched. CDR3 length equals 19 residues. Germline V gene sequence: CDR1 SGHRS, CDR2 YFSETQ. DNA for the CDR3: TGCGCCAGCAGCTTGCGACTGGGACTAGCGGGCAAAGTCTCCTACGAGCAGTACTTC. Translating gives CASSLRLGLAGKVSYEQYF. The full variable domain, with the rest looked up from reference TRBV5-1 and TRBJ2-7, is KAGVTQTPRYLIKTRGQQVTLSCSPISGHRSVSWYQQTPGQGLQFLFEYFSETQRNKGNFPGRFSGRQFSNSRSEMNVSTLELGDSALYLCASSLRLGLAGKVSYEQYFGPGTRLTVT.

The chain carries TRBV5-5 and TRBJ2-2, with 10 nucleotides matching TRBD2. This CDR3 comprises 16 residues. Germline lookup yields CDR1 SGHKS and CDR2 YYEKEE (reference sequence). V dropped 2 bases and J dropped 5; count of bases not matched to a gene: 6. The CDR3 nucleotides read TGTGCCAGCAGCTTTTGGGCTAGCGGGAGTACCGGGGAGCTGTTTTTT. Translation: CASSFWASGSTGELFF.

This clone was detected a few times. This chain links TRBV4-3 with TRBJ1-2, with unresolved D. V shed 0 bases and J shed 4 bases, with 9 bases lying between them. The CDR3 sequence is 14 residues long. Germline CDR1 and CDR2: LGHNA and YSLEER. CDR3: CASSQERQSYGYTF. The CDR3 DNA reads TGCGCCAGCAGCCAAGAGCGGCAGAGCTATGGCTACACCTTC.

The rearrangement joins TRBV25-1 to TRBJ2-6, with a tentative D call TRBD1 (6 bases). The CDR3 is 15 residues long. The germline V and J ends were trimmed by 6 bases and 2 bases, with 11 bases remaining between them. Per germline, CDR1 MGHDK and CDR2 SYGVNS. Here the CDR3 DNA reads TGTGCCAGCAGGGGGGCGCTAGCTGGGGCCAACGTCCTGACTTTC. Translating it yields CASRGALAGANVLTF.

The rearrangement links TRBV7-8 to TRBJ1-6; 12 bases map to TRBD1. There are 16 residues in the CDR3. Looked up from germline, CDR1 is SGHVS and CDR2 is FQNEAQ. V dropped 2 bases and J dropped 10; count of bases not matched to a gene: 6. CDR3 in amino acids: CASSLWGQGAKSPLHF. DNA for the CDR3: TGTGCCAGCAGCTTATGGGGACAGGGGGCAAAGTCACCCCTCCACTTT.

This rearrangement joins TRBV30 to TRBJ1-6; TRBD1 is a possible D gene (5 bases). The CDR3 runs to 14 residues. Germline V gene data show CDR1 as GTSNPN and CDR2 as SVGIG (reference sequence). V gave up 0 bases and J gave up 10 bases, with 13 bases separating them. The DNA for the CDR3 is TGTGCCTGGAGTGTATTCGGGGGAGGATCACCCCTCCACTTT. As protein: CAWSVFGGGSPLHF.

The chain carries TRBV25-1 and TRBJ1-1; TRBD1 aligns across 8 bases. Germline trimming cut 3 bases from V and 5 bases from J; bases unmatched to any gene: 8. Germline CDR1 MGHDK, CDR2 SYGVNS. This CDR3 region has 15 residues. The CDR3 DNA reads TGTGCCAGCAGTGACGGACAGGGCTTCTTTACTGAAGCTTTCTTT. It yields the protein CASSDGQGFFTEAFF.

The V gene is TRBV19, the J gene TRBJ1-5; D is perhaps TRBD1 (5 bases). The CDR3 extends over 14 amino acids. The ends were cut back, 0 bases at V and 3 bases at J, with 6 bases in the middle. Germline CDR1 LNHDA, CDR2 SQIVND (reference sequence). The CDR3 loop reads CASSIDRDNQPQHF. The DNA for the CDR3 is TGTGCCAGTAGTATAGACAGGGACAATCAGCCCCAGCATTTT.

The CDR3 sequence: CASSYPSGGNTEAFF. The CDR3 DNA reads as TGTGCCAGCAGTTACCCGAGCGGAGGGAACACTGAAGCTTTCTTT. V and J are TRBV6-5 and TRBJ1-1; no definite D call. CDR3 length equals 15 residues. In germline, CDR1 is MNHEY, CDR2 SVGAGI. V was trimmed by 2 bases and J by 1 base, leaving 11 bases between them.

The rearrangement joins TRBV9 to TRBJ1-2, with D possibly matching TRBD1 (6 bases). V lost 4 bases to trimming and J lost 8 bases, with 12 bases between them. CDR1 and CDR2 from the germline V gene are SGDLS and YYNGEE. The CDR3 spans 12 residues. The CDR3 region is CASSSRTEGYTF. CDR3 coding DNA: TGTGCCAGCAGCTCCCGGACAGAGGGCTACACCTTC.

The chain has TRBV6-2 or TRBV6-3 and TRBJ2-1; 14 bases are shared with TRBD2. The CDR3 contains 15 residues. Looked up from germline, CDR1 is MNHEY and CDR2 is SVGEGT. Losses at the gene ends were 6 bases for V and 7 bases for J; bases not matched to a gene: 5. The CDR3 loop reads CASSFGLAGGNEQFF. CDR3 nucleotide sequence: TGTGCCAGCAGCTTTGGACTAGCGGGAGGAAATGAGCAGTTCTTC.

The chain is built from TRBV3-1 (or the pseudogene TRBV3-2) and TRBJ1-1; TRBD1 might be the D (6 bases). The V end was cut by 7 bases, the J end by 0 bases, with 12 bases between. Germline V gene sequence: CDR1 LGHDT, CDR2 YNNKEL (reference sequence). CDR3 length: 14 amino acids. The CDR3 coding sequence is TGTGCCAGCAAAACTGGACAGATGAACACTGAAGCTTTCTTT. The encoded protein is CASKTGQMNTEAFF.

J is TRBJ1-2 and V is TRBV7-2; TRBD1 is a possible D gene (5 bases). The CDR3 totals 13 residues. The V and J ends lost 3 bases and 4 bases respectively, with 9 bases between them. Germline V gene data show CDR1 as SGHTA and CDR2 as FQGNSA. The CDR3 nucleotides are TGTGCCAGCAGCTTGGGGCGGCTCTATGGCTACACCTTC. Encoded protein: CASSLGRLYGYTF. Together with reference TRBV7-2 and TRBJ1-2, the CDR3 gives the full variable domain: GAGVSQSPSNKVTEKGKDVELRCDPISGHTALYWYRQSLGQGLEFLIYFQGNSAPDKSGLPSDRFSAERTGGSVSTLTIQRTQQEDSAVYLCASSLGRLYGYTFGSGTRLTVV.

The rearrangement joins TRBV30 to TRBJ1-1; D uncertain. CDR1 GTSNPN and CDR2 SVGIG come from the germline V gene (reference sequence). The CDR3 totals 11 residues. Trimming took 8 bases from V and 1 from J, leaving 8 bases between them. Here the CDR3 DNA reads TGTGCCCGACAAGAGAACACTGAAGCTTTCTTT. Protein product: CARQENTEAFF.

The count of this clone is one. The V call is TRBV27, the J call TRBJ2-7; possible D gene TRBD1, 7 bases. The length of the CDR3 is 14 residues. Germline loops: CDR1 MNHEY, CDR2 SMNVEV (reference sequence). The V gene lost 8 bases and the J gene lost 1 base, with 15 bases spanning the gap. CDR3 DNA sequence: TGTGCCAGCTCGTCAGGGGGGTTATCCTACGAGCAGTACTTC. It encodes CASSSGGLSYEQYF.

This clone has more than one count but fewer than ten. The chain employs TRBV13 and TRBJ2-1; 9 bases are shared with TRBD2. The length of the CDR3 is 18 residues. Germline V gene sequence: CDR1 PRHDT, CDR2 FYEKMQ (reference sequence). V dropped 3 bases and J dropped 9; count of bases not matched to a gene: 18. The chain's CDR3 is CASSLGLFSGTSRSEQFF. The CDR3 DNA sequence: TGTGCCAGCAGCTTGGGACTCTTCTCCGGGACTAGCCGGAGTGAGCAGTTCTTC. Variable domain in full (rest from reference TRBV13 and TRBJ2-1): AAGVIQSPRHLIKEKRETATLKCYPIPRHDTVYWYQQGPGQDPQFLISFYEKMQSDKGSIPDRFSAQQFSDYHSELNMSSLELGDSALYFCASSLGLFSGTSRSEQFFGPGTRLTVL.